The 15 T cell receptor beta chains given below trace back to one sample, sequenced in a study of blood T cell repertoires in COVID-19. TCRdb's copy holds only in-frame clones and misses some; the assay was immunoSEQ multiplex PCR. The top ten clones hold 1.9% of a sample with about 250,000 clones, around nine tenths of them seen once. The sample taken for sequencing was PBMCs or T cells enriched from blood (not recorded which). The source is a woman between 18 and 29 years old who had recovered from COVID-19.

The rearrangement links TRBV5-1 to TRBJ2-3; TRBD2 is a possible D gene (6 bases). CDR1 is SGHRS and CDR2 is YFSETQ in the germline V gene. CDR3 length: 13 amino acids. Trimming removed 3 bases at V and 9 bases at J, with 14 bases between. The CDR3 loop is CASSSGTEPTQYF. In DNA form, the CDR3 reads TGCGCCAGCAGCTCGGGGACTGAACCAACGCAGTATTTT.

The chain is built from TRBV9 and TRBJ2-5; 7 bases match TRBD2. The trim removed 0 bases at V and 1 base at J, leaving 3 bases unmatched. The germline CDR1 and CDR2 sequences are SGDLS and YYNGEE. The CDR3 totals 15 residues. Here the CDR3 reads CASSVGSGVQETQYF. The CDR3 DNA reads TGTGCCAGCAGCGTAGGGAGCGGGGTCCAAGAGACCCAGTACTTC.

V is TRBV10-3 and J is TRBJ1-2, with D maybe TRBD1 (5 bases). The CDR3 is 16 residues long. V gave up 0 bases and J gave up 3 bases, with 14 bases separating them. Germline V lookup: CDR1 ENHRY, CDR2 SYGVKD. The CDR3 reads CAISESLGQGHYGYTF. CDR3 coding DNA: TGTGCCATCAGTGAGTCGTTAGGGCAGGGCCACTATGGCTACACCTTC.

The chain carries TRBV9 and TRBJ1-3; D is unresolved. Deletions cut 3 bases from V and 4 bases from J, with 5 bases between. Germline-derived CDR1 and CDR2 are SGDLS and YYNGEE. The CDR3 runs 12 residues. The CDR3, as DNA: TGTGCCAGCAGCGAAACAGGAAACACCATATATTTT. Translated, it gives CASSETGNTIYF. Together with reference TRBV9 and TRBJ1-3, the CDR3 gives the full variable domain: DSGVTQTPKHLITATGQRVTLRCSPRSGDLSVYWYQQSLDQGLQFLIQYYNGEERAKGNILERFSAQQFPDLHSELNLSSLELGDSALYFCASSETGNTIYFGEGSWLTVV.

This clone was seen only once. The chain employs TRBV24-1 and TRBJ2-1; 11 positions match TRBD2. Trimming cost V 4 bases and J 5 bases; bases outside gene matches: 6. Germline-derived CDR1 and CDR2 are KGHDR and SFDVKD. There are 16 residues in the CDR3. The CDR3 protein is CATSDPGTSGDNEQFF. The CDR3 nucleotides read TGTGCCACCAGTGACCCCGGGACTAGCGGCGACAATGAGCAGTTCTTC.

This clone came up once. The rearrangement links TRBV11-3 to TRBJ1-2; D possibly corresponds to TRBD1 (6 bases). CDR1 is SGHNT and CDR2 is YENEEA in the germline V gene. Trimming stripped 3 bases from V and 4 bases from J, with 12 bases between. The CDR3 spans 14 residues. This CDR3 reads CASSFAGGGYGYTF. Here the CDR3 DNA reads TGTGCCAGCAGCTTCGCGGGAGGGGGCTATGGCTACACCTTC.

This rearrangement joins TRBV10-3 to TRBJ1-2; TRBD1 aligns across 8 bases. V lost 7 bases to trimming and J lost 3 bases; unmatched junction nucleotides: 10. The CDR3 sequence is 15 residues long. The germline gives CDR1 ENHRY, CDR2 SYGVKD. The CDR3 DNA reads TGTGCCATCACCGAGGGGCAGGGGGCCTACTATGGCTACACCTTC. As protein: CAITEGQGAYYGYTF.

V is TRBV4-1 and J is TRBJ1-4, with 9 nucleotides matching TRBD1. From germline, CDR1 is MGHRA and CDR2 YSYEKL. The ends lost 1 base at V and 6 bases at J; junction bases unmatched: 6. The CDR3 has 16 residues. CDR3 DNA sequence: TGCGCCAGCAGCCAAGGTCAGGGGACAGGGCATGAAAAACTGTTTTTT. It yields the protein CASSQGQGTGHEKLFF.

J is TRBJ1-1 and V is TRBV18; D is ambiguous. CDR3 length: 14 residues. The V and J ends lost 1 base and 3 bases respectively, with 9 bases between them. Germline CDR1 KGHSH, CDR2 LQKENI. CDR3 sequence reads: CASSPHEGDTEAFF. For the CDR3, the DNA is TGTGCCAGCTCACCACATGAGGGAGACACTGAAGCTTTCTTT.

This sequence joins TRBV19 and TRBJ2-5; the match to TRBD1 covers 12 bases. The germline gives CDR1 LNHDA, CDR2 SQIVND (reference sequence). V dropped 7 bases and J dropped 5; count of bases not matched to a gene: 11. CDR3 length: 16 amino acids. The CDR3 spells CASTDTGTGGWETQYF. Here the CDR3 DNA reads TGTGCCAGTACCGATACCGGGACAGGGGGCTGGGAGACCCAGTACTTC.

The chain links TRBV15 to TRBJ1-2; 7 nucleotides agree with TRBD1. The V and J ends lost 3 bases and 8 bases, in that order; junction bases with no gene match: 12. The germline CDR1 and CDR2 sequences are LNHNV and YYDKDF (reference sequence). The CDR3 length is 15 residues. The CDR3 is CATSRELTGANGYTF. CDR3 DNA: TGTGCCACCAGCAGGGAACTAACAGGGGCCAACGGCTACACCTTC.

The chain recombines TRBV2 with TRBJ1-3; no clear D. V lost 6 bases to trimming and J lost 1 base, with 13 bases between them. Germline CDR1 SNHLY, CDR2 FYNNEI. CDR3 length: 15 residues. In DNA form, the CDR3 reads TGTGCCAGCAGACCCCGACCGCGGTCTGGAAACACCATATATTTT. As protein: CASRPRPRSGNTIYF.

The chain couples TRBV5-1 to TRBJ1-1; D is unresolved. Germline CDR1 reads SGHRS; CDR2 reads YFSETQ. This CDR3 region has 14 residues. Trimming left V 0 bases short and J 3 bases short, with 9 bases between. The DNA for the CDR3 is TGCGCCAGCAGCTTGGATGAGGAGGACACTGAAGCTTTCTTT. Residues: CASSLDEEDTEAFF.

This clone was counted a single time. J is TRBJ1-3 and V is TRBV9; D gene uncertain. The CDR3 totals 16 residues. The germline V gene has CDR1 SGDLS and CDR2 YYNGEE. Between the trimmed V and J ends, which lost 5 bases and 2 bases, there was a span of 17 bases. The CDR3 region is CASSPSLGAPGNTIYF. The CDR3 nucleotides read TGTGCCAGCAGTCCTTCCTTAGGAGCCCCTGGAAACACCATATATTTT.

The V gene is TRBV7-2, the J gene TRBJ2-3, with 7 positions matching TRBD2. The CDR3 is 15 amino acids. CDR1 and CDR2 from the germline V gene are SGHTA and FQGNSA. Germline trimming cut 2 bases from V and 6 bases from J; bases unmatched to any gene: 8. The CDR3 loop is CASSLSSGGWDTQYF. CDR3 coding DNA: TGTGCCAGCAGCTTATCATCGGGGGGTTGGGATACGCAGTATTTT.